A selection of T cell receptor beta chains follows, all from one sample in a study of T cell responses to AZD1222 COVID-19 vaccine. This table comes from immunoSEQ multiplex PCR, and its TCRdb copy is limited to in-frame clones, with some not included. Of about 130,000 clones in the sample, about 94% were seen once. Specimen: peripheral blood, collected on day 0 of AZD1222 vaccination. Receptor source: an adult in good health. Both conserved end residues are trimmed from each CDR3.

V | length | CDR3
TRBV13 | 12 | ASSSDRFNTEAF
TRBV18 | 11 | ASSPEGNYGYT
TRBV18 | 13 | ASSSYGSNTGELF
TRBV5-6 | 10 | ASSLANYGYT
TRBV3-1/TRBV3-2 | 12 | ASRRTDRPSEAF
TRBV12-3/TRBV12-4 | 11 | ASSLEPAREQY
TRBV5-1 | 14 | ASSRERGGTYNEQF
TRBV6-5 | 11 | ASSRQGSTEAF
TRBV7-8 | 13 | ASSLTPGGQSPLH
TRBV6-5 | 11 | ASRVRAGIEQY
TRBV19 | 12 | ASSRTGPNYGYT
TRBV2 | 12 | ASSVGTYSEKLF
TRBV29-1 | 11 | SVDRGAHYGYT
TRBV19 | 11 | ASSMAGGYEQY
TRBV3-1/TRBV3-2 | 12 | ASSLGGALNEQF
TRBV5-1 | 12 | ASSLGQGGQPQH
TRBV2 | 10 | ATKGVGTEAF
TRBV20-1 | 9 | SAREDQPQH
TRBV6-5 | 13 | ASSYSASGRDTQY
TRBV7-8 | 16 | ASSLEAMGEGASSPLH
TRBV7-6 | 14 | ASSLGEGRGRHEQY
TRBV29-1 | 12 | SVRRGGVEETQY
TRBV11-2 | 13 | ASSLDLSENTEAF
TRBV7-9 | 11 | ASSSIGTVKAF
TRBV27 | 10 | ASLDNLRKQY
TRBV18 | 12 | ASSPPGSNEKLF
TRBV5-1 | 13 | ASSLLTGEHSPLH
TRBV18 | 12 | ASSPPEKKLTQF
TRBV5-1 | 15 | ASSLGRQGVVDTEAF
TRBV18 | 13 | ASSPRQDRDTEAF
TRBV18 | 11 | ASSPQGGEKLF
TRBV2 | 11 | ASDRDSGNTIY
TRBV5-1 | 15 | ASSSGLAGGPTDTQY
TRBV2 | 13 | ASRLSGGVTGELF
TRBV13 | 14 | ASSLATRGRNYGYT
TRBV2 | 10 | ASSEDPVRAF
TRBV27 | 11 | ASSLTGFTEAF
TRBV5-1 | 12 | ASSTPTGAEEQY
TRBV3-1/TRBV3-2 | 10 | ASSQVAGGLD
TRBV6-6 | 12 | ASVPAGSGNTIY
TRBV7-2 | 14 | ASSTGQETNTGELF
TRBV7-7 | 16 | ASSLWPQSGATTGELF
TRBV9 | 14 | ASSSRGLSSYNEQF
TRBV19 | 15 | ASSTSRQGQDLDTQY
TRBV9 | 13 | ASSPSLRVGNEQF
TRBV19 | 12 | ASSYSGGIYEQY
TRBV6-4 | 13 | ASSANRGRGGELF
TRBV20-1 | 12 | SASTASQNYEQY
TRBV6-5 | 14 | ASSYRRNRGGTEAF
TRBV7-2 | 11 | ASSLDRGDTQY
TRBV3-1/TRBV3-2 | 15 | ASSQDRRPDGNTEAF
TRBV10-1 | 11 | ASSLGTNTEAF
TRBV3-1/TRBV3-2 | 13 | ASSYGTEGFYGYT
TRBV5-6 | 14 | ASSLNAREESYGYT
TRBV5-1 | 12 | ASSLGTGNYGYT
TRBV7-2 | 12 | ASSPDRVDEKLF
TRBV4-2 | 13 | ASSQADEGGQPQH
TRBV5-5 | 11 | ARSLGQGGEQY